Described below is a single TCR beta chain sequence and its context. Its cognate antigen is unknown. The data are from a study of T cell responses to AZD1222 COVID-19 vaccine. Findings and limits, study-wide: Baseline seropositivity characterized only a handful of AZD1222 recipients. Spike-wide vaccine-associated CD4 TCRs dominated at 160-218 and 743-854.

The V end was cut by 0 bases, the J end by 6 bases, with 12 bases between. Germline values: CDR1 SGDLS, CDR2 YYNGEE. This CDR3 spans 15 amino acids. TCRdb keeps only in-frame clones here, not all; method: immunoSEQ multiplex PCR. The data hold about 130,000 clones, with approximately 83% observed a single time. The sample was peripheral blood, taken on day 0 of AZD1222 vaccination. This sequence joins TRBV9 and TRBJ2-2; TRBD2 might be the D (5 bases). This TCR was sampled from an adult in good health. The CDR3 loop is CASSVETSGAGELFF. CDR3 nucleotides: TGTGCCAGCAGCGTAGAAACTAGTGGCGCCGGGGAGCTGTTTTTT.